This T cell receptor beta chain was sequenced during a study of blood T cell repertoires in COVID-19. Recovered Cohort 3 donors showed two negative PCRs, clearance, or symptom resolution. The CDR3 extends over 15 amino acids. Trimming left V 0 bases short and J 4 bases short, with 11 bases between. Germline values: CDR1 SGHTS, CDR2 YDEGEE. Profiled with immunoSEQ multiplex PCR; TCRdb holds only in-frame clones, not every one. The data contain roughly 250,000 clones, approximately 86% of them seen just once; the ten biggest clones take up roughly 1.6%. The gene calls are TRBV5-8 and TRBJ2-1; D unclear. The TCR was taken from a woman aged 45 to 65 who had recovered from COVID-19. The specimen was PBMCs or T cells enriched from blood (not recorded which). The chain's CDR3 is CASSLGKSIYNEQFF. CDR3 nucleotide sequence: TGTGCCAGCAGCTTGGGAAAGAGTATTTACAATGAGCAGTTCTTC.